A single sample is the source of the 9 T cell receptor beta chains below, sequenced in a study of OX40 agonist ivuxolimab in advanced cancers. Measured with immunoSEQ multiplex PCR; TCRdb has only the in-frame clones, and not every one. The sample has just over 70,000 clones, 84% seen once. This specimen consisted of CD4+ or CD8+ T cells sorted from blood, obtained in a trial of the OX40 agonist ivuxolimab. These receptors were obtained from an adult with an advanced solid tumor such as melanoma, head and neck, liver or kidney cancer.

This clone showed up many times. V and J are TRBV4-2 and TRBJ1-5; D not resolved. With 6 bases removed from V and 1 base from J, the gap between germline ends came to 13 bases. The CDR3 is 15 amino acids. The germline CDR1 and CDR2 sequences are LGHNA and YNFKEQ. Written as DNA, the CDR3 is TGTGCCAGCAGTGGGGTAGGGAGCAGCAATCAGCCCCAGCATTTT. Encoded protein: CASSGVGSSNQPQHF.

The chain recombines TRBV19 with TRBJ1-5; the D gene is possibly TRBD1 (6 bases). This CDR3 has 15 residues. The germline V gene has CDR1 LNHDA and CDR2 SQIVND (reference sequence). With 3 bases removed from V and 5 bases from J, the gap between germline ends came to 14 bases. CDR3 sequence reads: CASSIGTGAYQPQHF. The CDR3 DNA reads TGTGCCAGTAGTATTGGGACGGGGGCCTATCAGCCCCAGCATTTT.

V is TRBV19 and J is TRBJ1-5; no reliable D call. With 7 bases removed from V and 7 bases from J, the gap between germline ends came to 14 bases. This CDR3 has 13 residues. Germline V lookup: CDR1 LNHDA, CDR2 SQIVND (reference sequence). Here the CDR3 reads CASNPSGDQPQHF. DNA for the CDR3: TGTGCCAGTAACCCATCGGGAGACCAGCCCCAGCATTTT.

The chain is built from TRBV6-1 and TRBJ1-2; D might be TRBD1 (6 bases). The germline V gene has CDR1 MNHNS and CDR2 SASEGT. This CDR3 is 15 amino acids long. V lost 6 bases and J 6 bases, leaving 20 bases between the germline ends. In DNA, the CDR3 is TGTGCCAGCAGCATCCAGACAGGAGCTAAGGATGGCTACACCTTC. This gives the protein CASSIQTGAKDGYTF.

The rearrangement uses TRBV11-3 and TRBJ2-7, with D perhaps given as TRBD1 or TRBD2 (5 bases each). Trimming took 1 base from V and 7 from J, leaving 20 bases between them. Per the germline V gene, CDR1 is SGHNT and CDR2 is YENEEA. The CDR3 has 16 residues. The CDR3 here is CASSLGSGTELREQYF. In nucleotides, the CDR3 is TGTGCCAGCAGCTTAGGATCCGGGACCGAACTACGGGAGCAGTACTTC.

V gene TRBV6-1 combines with J gene TRBJ2-1; TRBD1 agrees at 8 bases. Trimming cost V 3 bases and J 0 bases; bases outside gene matches: 4. The CDR3 contains 16 residues. Germline V gives CDR1 MNHNS, CDR2 SASEGT. The CDR3 spells CASSESGGSSYNEQFF. Written as DNA, the CDR3 is TGTGCCAGCAGTGAGTCAGGGGGCAGCTCCTACAATGAGCAGTTCTTC.

The chain employs TRBV7-3 and TRBJ2-7, with 7 positions matching TRBD1. The V gene's germline CDR1 is SGHTA and CDR2 FQGTGA. J gave up 3 bases and V 5 bases, and 13 bases lay outside the gene matches. The CDR3 loop spans 16 amino acids. The CDR3 nucleotides are TGTGCCAGCAGCCTTGAAGGGCCGGCAGGGGGCTACGAGCAGTACTTC. Protein: CASSLEGPAGGYEQYF.

CDR3 coding DNA: TGTGCCAGCAGTACCCCCGACAGACCGGATCATTCACCCCTCCACTTT. It yields the protein CASSTPDRPDHSPLHF. The chain joins TRBV2 to TRBJ1-6, with D tentatively TRBD1 (5 bases). Germline CDR1 and CDR2: SNHLY and FYNNEI. V was pared by 5 bases and J by 8 bases, with 19 bases between. The length of the CDR3 is 16 residues.

V and J are TRBV18 and TRBJ2-1; 8 bases agree with TRBD2. CDR3 length: 15 amino acids. Germline CDR1 is KGHSH and CDR2 is LQKENI. V was pared by 3 bases and J by 8 bases, with 9 bases of the junction left unmatched. The DNA of the CDR3 is TGTGCCAGCTCACCGGTACCGGGAGGGAGGGATGAGCAGTTCTTC. This codes for CASSPVPGGRDEQFF.